This TCR beta chain emerged from a study of human versus mouse CDR3 diversity and MHC coevolution. Study results and caveats: Clonal inequality was lowest in two of the three human donors.

Germline V gene sequence: CDR1 SSHAT, CDR2 FNYEAQ (reference sequence). V dropped 6 bases and J dropped 2; count of bases not matched to a gene: 7. The CDR3 is made up of 16 amino acids. Worth noting for this clone: What it binds is unknown.

The table came from immunoSEQ multiplex PCR; TCRdb's copy has only in-frame clones and leaves some out. Of 60,000 or so clones listed, around 94% are singletons. The sequenced sample was naive CD4+ T cells from blood. Subset reported: CD45RO-negative CD62L-positive naive CD4 T cells. The sequence was obtained from a person in their sixties or seventies in good health. The chain carries TRBV7-7 and TRBJ2-5, with 12 bases aligning to TRBD2. CDR3 bases: TGTGCCAGCAGTCGAGGACTAGCGGGGAGTCAAGAGACCCAGTACTTC. Its protein is CASSRGLAGSQETQYF. Complete variable domain (other parts from reference TRBV7-7 and TRBJ2-5): GAGVSQSPRYKVTKRGQDVTLRCDPISSHATLYWYQQALGQGPEFLTYFNYEAQPDKSGLPSDRFSAERPEGSISTLTIQRTEQRDSAMYRCASSRGLAGSQETQYFGPGTRLLVL.